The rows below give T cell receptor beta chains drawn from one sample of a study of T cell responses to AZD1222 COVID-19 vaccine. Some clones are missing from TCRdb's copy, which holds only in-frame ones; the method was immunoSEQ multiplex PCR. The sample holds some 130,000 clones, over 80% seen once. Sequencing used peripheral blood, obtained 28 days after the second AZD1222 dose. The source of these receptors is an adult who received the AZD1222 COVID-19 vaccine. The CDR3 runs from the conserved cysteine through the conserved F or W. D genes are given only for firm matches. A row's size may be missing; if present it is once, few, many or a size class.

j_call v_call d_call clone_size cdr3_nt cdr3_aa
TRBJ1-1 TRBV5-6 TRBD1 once TGTGCCAGCAGCTTAATCCAGCAGACAGGGAGGACTGAAGCTTTCTTT CASSLIQQTGRTEAFF
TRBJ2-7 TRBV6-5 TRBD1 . TGTGCCAGCCGGCCCAGGACAGGCTACGAGCAGTACTTC CASRPRTGYEQYF
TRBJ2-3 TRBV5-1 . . TGCGCCAGCAGTCAGGTCGGATCGATCACAGATACGCAGTATTTT CASSQVGSITDTQYF
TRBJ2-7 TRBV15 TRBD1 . TGTGCCACCAGCCTTTCAACAGGGGACCTTACCTACGAGCAGTACTTC CATSLSTGDLTYEQYF
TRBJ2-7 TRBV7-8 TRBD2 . TGTGCCAGCAGCTTGGGCGGGGGGTCCCCCTCCTACGAGCAGTACTTC CASSLGGGSPSYEQYF
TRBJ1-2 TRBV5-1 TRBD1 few TGCGCCAGCAGCGGGGGACAGGGGACGATTAACTATGGCTACACCTTC CASSGGQGTINYGYTF
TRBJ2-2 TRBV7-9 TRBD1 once TGTGCCAGCAGCTCCGGGACAGGGGGCAGCACCGGGGAGCTGTTTTTT CASSSGTGGSTGELFF
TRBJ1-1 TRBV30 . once TGTGCCTGGTCCCTCCAGGGCACTGAAGCTTTCTTT CAWSLQGTEAFF
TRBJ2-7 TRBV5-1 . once TGCGCCAGCAGCTTACAGGGAAGCTCCTACGAGCAGTACTTC CASSLQGSSYEQYF
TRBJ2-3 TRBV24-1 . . TGTGCCACCAGTGCTGGCACAGATACGCAGTATTTT CATSAGTDTQYF
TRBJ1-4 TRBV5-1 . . TGCGCCAGCAGCCTAATGGGAGGCGTTGGGGAAAAACTGTTTTTT CASSLMGGVGEKLFF
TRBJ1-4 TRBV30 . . TGTGCCTGGAATCATAATGAAAAACTGTTTTTT CAWNHNEKLFF
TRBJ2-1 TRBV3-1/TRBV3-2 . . TGTGCCAGCAGCCAGTTATCGGACAGAAAGCGTTACAATGAGCAGTTCTTC CASSQLSDRKRYNEQFF
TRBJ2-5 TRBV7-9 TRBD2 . TGTGCCAGCAGCCCACGGGGGGGTGTAGAGACCCAGTACTTC CASSPRGGVETQYF
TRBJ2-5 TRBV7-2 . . TGTGCCAGCAGCTTAGGGGGGCCGGAGACCCAGTACTTC CASSLGGPETQYF
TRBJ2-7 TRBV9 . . TGTGCCAACCGGGACGGAACCTACGAGCAGTACTTC CANRDGTYEQYF
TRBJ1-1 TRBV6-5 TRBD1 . TGTGCCAGCAGTCAGGGGGCTGAAGCTTTCTTT CASSQGAEAFF
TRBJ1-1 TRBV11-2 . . TGTGCCAGCAGCTTAGGGGGTTACGGCACTGAAGCTTTCTTT CASSLGGYGTEAFF
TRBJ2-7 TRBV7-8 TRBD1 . TGTGCCAGCAGCCCTCGCCGACAGGGGGTCCACGAGCAGTACTTC CASSPRRQGVHEQYF
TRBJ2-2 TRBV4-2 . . TGTGCCAGCAGCCAAGACTCGGGCAGCGGGGAGCTGTTTTTT CASSQDSGSGELFF
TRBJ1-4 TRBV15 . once TGTGCCACCAGCATCAGCGGGGAAAAACTGTTTTTT CATSISGEKLFF
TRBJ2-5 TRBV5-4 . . TGTGCCAGCAGCTTGAGATTAGGGGGGGAAGAGACCCAGTACTTC CASSLRLGGEETQYF
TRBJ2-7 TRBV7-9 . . TGTGCCAGCAGCCCAGCTATAATAGGACCGAGCTACGAGCAGTACTTC CASSPAIIGPSYEQYF
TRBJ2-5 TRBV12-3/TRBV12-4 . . TGTGCCAGCAGCCTTAGCGGTCAAGAGACCCAGTACTTC CASSLSGQETQYF
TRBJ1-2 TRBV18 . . TGTGCCAGCTCCCCCGACAGCGACTATGGCTACACCTTC CASSPDSDYGYTF
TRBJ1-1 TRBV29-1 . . TGCAGCGCCACAGAGAACACTGAAGCTTTCTTT CSATENTEAFF
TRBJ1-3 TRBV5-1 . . TGCGCCAGCAGCTTGTACGGAGACTCTGGAAACACCATATATTTT CASSLYGDSGNTIYF
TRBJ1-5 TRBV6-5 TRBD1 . TGTGCCAGCAGAAGGGACAGGGGGGACAATCAGCCCCAGCATTTT CASRRDRGDNQPQHF
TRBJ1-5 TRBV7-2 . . TGTGCCAGCAGCTTAACAGGGCCCCAGCCCCAGCATTTT CASSLTGPQPQHF
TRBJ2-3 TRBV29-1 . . TGCAGCGTTGAAGGTGCAGGCTACCCCCAAGGGACGCAGTATTTT CSVEGAGYPQGTQYF
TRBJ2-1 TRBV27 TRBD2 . TGTGCCAGCAGTTTGGTAGCGGGGCAGTACTACAATGAGCAGTTCTTC CASSLVAGQYYNEQFF
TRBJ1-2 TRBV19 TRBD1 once TGTGCCAGTAGAACAGGGGCTCGAGGCTACACCTTC CASRTGARGYTF
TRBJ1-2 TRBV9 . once TGTGCCAGCAGCGTAGAGGTGGACTATGGCTACACCTTC CASSVEVDYGYTF
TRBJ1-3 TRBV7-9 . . TGTGCCAGCAGCTTATTTGGGGCGGGAAACACCATATATTTT CASSLFGAGNTIYF
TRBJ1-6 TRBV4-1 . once TGCGCCAGCAGCCAAGGGTACGGGGATAATTCACCCCTCCACTTT CASSQGYGDNSPLHF
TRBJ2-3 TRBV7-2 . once TGTGCCAGCAGCTTAAATGTGGGACCTAGCACAGATACGCAGTATTTT CASSLNVGPSTDTQYF
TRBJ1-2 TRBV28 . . TGTGCCAGCAGGAACACAGGGAGAGGAGACTATGGCTACACCTTC CASRNTGRGDYGYTF
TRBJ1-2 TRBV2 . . TGTGCCAGCACGGGCGAGGCAGCTAACTATGGCTACACCTTC CASTGEAANYGYTF
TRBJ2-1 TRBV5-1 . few TGCGCCAGCAGCTCCTTTGTCTGGGGAACGGTTAGTAATGAGCAGTTCTTC CASSSFVWGTVSNEQFF
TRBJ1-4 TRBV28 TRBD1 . TGTGCCAGCACGGGACAGGGCGGACTGTTTTTT CASTGQGGLFF
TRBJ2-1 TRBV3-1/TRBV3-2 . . TGTGCCAGCAGCCCAGGTAATGAGCAGTTCTTC CASSPGNEQFF
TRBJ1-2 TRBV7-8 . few TGTGCCAGCAGCTTAGCGCTTTTTTCAGGCAATGGCTACACCTTC CASSLALFSGNGYTF
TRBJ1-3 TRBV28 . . TGTGCCAGCAGTTTGAGGAGTTCTGGAAACACCATATATTTT CASSLRSSGNTIYF
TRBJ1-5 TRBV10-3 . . TGTGCCATCAGGGCGACAGAGAGCAATCAGCCCCAGCATTTT CAIRATESNQPQHF
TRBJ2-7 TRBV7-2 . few TGTGCCAGCAGCTTAGTGGGGGTGGGGCCCTACGAGCAGTACTTC CASSLVGVGPYEQYF
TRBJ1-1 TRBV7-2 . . TGTGCCAGCAGCTTAGTATTGAACACTGAAGCTTTCTTT CASSLVLNTEAFF
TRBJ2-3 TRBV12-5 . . TGTGCTAGTGGTTTGGTACTCGCGGGGGCTCTCACAGATACGCAGTATTTT CASGLVLAGALTDTQYF
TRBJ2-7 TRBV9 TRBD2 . TGTGCCAGCAGCGTAGGCGGGAGCGAGCAGTACTTC CASSVGGSEQYF
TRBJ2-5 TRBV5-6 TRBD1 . TGTGCCAGCAGTTACACAGGGGATCTACAAGAGACCCAGTACTTC CASSYTGDLQETQYF
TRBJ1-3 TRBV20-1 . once TGCGGTGCCAGTAGAAACAGCCCCTCTGGAAACACCATATATTTT CGASRNSPSGNTIYF
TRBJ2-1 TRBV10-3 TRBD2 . TGTGCCATCAGTTGGACTAGCGGGGGTACGATGAATGAGCAGTTCTTC CAISWTSGGTMNEQFF
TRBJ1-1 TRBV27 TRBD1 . TGTGCCAGCAGCCCTTATCGACAGGGAGTGGACACTGAAGCTTTCTTT CASSPYRQGVDTEAFF
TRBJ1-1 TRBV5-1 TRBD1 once TGCGCCAGCAGCCGTTCTCCCGGGACAGGCGAAGCTTTCTTT CASSRSPGTGEAFF
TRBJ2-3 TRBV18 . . TGTGCCAGCTCACCACCGTTGGGGGAAGGGACAGATACGCAGTATTTT CASSPPLGEGTDTQYF
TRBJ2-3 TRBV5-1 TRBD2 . TGCGCCAGCAGCGGGATACTAGCGGGGAACACAGATACGCAGTATTTT CASSGILAGNTDTQYF
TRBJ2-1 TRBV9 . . TGTGCCAGCAGCGTTTGGGAAAGCTACAATGAGCAGTTCTTC CASSVWESYNEQFF
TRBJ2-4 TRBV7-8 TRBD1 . TGTGCCAGCAGCCAACCGGGACAGGGAGCCAAAAACATTCAGTACTTC CASSQPGQGAKNIQYF
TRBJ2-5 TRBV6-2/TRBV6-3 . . TGTGCCAGCAGTTACCGAGGTTGGGAGACCCAGTACTTC CASSYRGWETQYF
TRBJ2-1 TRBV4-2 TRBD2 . TGTGCCAGCAGCCTCCCTCGGACTAGCGGGGCGCAGCAGTTCTTC CASSLPRTSGAQQFF